Listed below are T cell receptor beta chains from one sample, sequenced in a study of molecular identifiers for immune sequencing clone quantification. One entry per CDR3 protein, called by TCRdb with MiXCR from the PCR reads. Altogether roughly 24,000 distinct CDR3 sequences are present, approximately 17% being singletons, with the ten largest covering around 0.99%. The sequencing sample was made of naive CD8+ T cells from blood, with Jurkat cell RNA spiked in. The receptor source for this set is a human donor in good health. Some libraries in this study had Jurkat cell RNA spiked in. Both conserved end residues are trimmed from each CDR3. Fields, in order: J gene, V gene, CDR3 protein.

>TRBJ1-5|TRBV6-1
ASSPERGQPQH
>TRBJ2-1|TRBV11-2
ASSLVEQF
>TRBJ2-3|TRBV7-9
ASSSGTPDTQY
>TRBJ2-3|TRBV28
ASGTPGPTDTQY
>TRBJ1-1|TRBV7-9
ASSLGVTEAF
>TRBJ2-3|TRBV7-6
ASSLEASITDTQY
>TRBJ1-4|TRBV18
ASSPDPAEMF
>TRBJ1-4|TRBV4-1
ASSQKWTGATNEKLF
>TRBJ2-2|TRBV7-9
ASSFGATGELF
>TRBJ2-1|TRBV7-9
ASSLGFSGYNEQF
>TRBJ1-1|TRBV11-2
ASRERRETPLMNTEAF
>TRBJ1-1|TRBV7-6
ASSLNGEAF
>TRBJ2-7|TRBV7-2
ASSLSGADYERY
>TRBJ2-3|TRBV4-3
ASSQELIGINRDYLTDTQY
>TRBJ2-3|TRBV4-1
ASSQDWGTDTQY
>TRBJ2-4|TRBV6-1
ASSEGVENTKNIQY
>TRBJ2-5|TRBV11-2
ASSFSRIQETQY
>TRBJ2-7|TRBV5-3
ASSVDSPFEY
>TRBJ2-1|TRBV4-3
ASSQDQDPYNEQF
>TRBJ2-7|TRBV2
ASRGGESYEQY
>TRBJ2-7|TRBV20-1
SATGPRTAYEQY
>TRBJ2-3|TRBV27
ASSLATTSTDTQY
>TRBJ1-5|TRBV12-3/TRBV12-4
ASSTGLKQPQH
>TRBJ2-7|TRBV6-1
ASSELGLAGAYEQY
>TRBJ2-2|TRBV3-1
ASSQDARTYTGELF
>TRBJ2-3|TRBV13
ASSDPNGRNTQY
>TRBJ2-7|TRBV30
AWSVLGEAYEQY
>TRBJ2-7|TRBV9
ASSLGDSPALEQY
>TRBJ2-2|TRBV9
ASSVTGTPNTGELF
>TRBJ2-3|TRBV3-1
ASSPGLAGATSTDTQY
>TRBJ2-5|TRBV4-1
ASSQVLAGETQY
>TRBJ2-5|TRBV6-2/TRBV6-3
ATSTGTALETQY
>TRBJ2-1|TRBV11-2
ASSLEGLYEQF
>TRBJ2-2|TRBV30
AWNQGPNTGELF
>TRBJ1-1|TRBV29-1
SVGEDRAF
>TRBJ2-7|TRBV5-6
ASSLEVAGPALYAYEQY
>TRBJ2-3|TRBV6-6
ASSYSIWEASGTQY
>TRBJ1-2|TRBV20-1
SARVRTPFLGYT
>TRBJ2-3|TRBV6-1
ASSVGMGLAIRTDTQY
>TRBJ2-3|TRBV29-1
SVENLPSDTQY